Listed here are 19 T cell receptor beta chains from one sample, sequenced in a study of T-cell reconstitution after alpha-beta-depleted transplantation in children. Molecular barcoding with unique molecular identifiers was used for the TCRbeta library. TCRdb fed the PCR reads into MiXCR, producing one record per CDR3 protein. The profile shows 400,000 to 450,000 distinct CDR3 sequences, around 46% of them singletons. Sequenced material: PBMCs, taken before TCRalphabeta/CD19-depleted stem cell transplant. The receptors shown here come from a girl aged 2 to 10 with aplastic anemia, due to receive a stem cell transplant.

This clonotype was seen a few times. This chain uses TRBV20-1 with TRBJ2-7, with TRBD1 matching over 8 bases. V was clipped by 3 bases and J by 9 bases; unmatched bases: 10. The CDR3 runs to 13 residues. In germline, CDR1 is DFQATT, CDR2 SNEGSKA (reference sequence). CDR3 nucleotide sequence: TGCAGTGCTAGCATACAGGGGGAATCTGGGCAGTACTTC. It is translated as CSASIQGESGQYF.

The CDR3 nucleotides are TGTGCCATCAGTAGCGGGGGGTTCTCCTACGAGCAGTACTTC. Protein: CAISSGGFSYEQYF. The chain couples TRBV10-3 to TRBJ2-7; 9 positions match TRBD2. Trimming took 5 bases from V and 0 from J; bases not matched to a gene: 2. Per the germline V gene, CDR1 is ENHRY and CDR2 is SYGVKD. The CDR3 loop spans 14 amino acids.

This clonotype was counted at least ten times. This sequence joins TRBV7-3 and TRBJ2-1; D tentatively reads TRBD1 or TRBD2 (5 bases each). Germline CDR1 and CDR2: SGHTA and FQGTGA. Trimming pared 1 base from V and 2 bases from J, leaving 9 bases between. This CDR3 region has 15 residues. CDR3: CASSLSGTTYNEQFF. The CDR3 coding sequence is TGTGCCAGCAGCTTAAGTGGGACCACCTACAATGAGCAGTTCTTC. The full variable domain, its missing parts supplied by reference TRBV7-3 and TRBJ2-1, is GAGVSQTPSNKVTEKGKYVELRCDPISGHTALYWYRQSLGQGPEFLIYFQGTGAADDSGLPNDRFFAVRPEGSVSTLKIQRTERGDSAVYLCASSLSGTTYNEQFFGPGTRLTVL.

The chain has TRBV5-5 and TRBJ2-3, with 7 bases aligning to TRBD2. The junction had 3 bases not matched to a gene; V was cut back by 3 bases and J by 2 bases. The germline V gene has CDR1 SGHKS and CDR2 YYEKEE (reference sequence). This CDR3 region has 14 residues. The CDR3 nucleotides read TGTGCCAGCAGCTGGGGGGGGTACACAGATACGCAGTATTTT. It is translated as CASSWGGYTDTQYF.

This clonotype was seen a few times. V is TRBV6-1 and J is TRBJ1-2, with a possible D match to TRBD1 (6 bases). V was pared by 1 base and J by 3 bases, with 12 bases between. The CDR3 runs 15 residues. Germline CDR1 reads MNHNS; CDR2 reads SASEGT. The CDR3 loop is CASSEGWTADYGYTF. Written as DNA, the CDR3 is TGTGCCAGCAGTGAAGGTTGGACAGCGGACTATGGCTACACCTTC.

In its sample, this clonotype was seen many times. The chain combines TRBV29-1 with TRBJ2-3; 9 bases are a match to TRBD1. The V gene's germline CDR1 is SQVTM and CDR2 ANQGSEA. The CDR3 consists of 12 residues. Trimming took 4 bases from V and 4 from J; bases not matched to a gene: 0. The CDR3 loop reads CSVGQGADTQYF. DNA of the CDR3: TGCAGCGTTGGACAGGGGGCAGATACGCAGTATTTT.

This clonotype was observed a few times. The J gene is TRBJ2-6, the V gene TRBV4-1; a weak D match, TRBD2 (6 bases). The germline V and J ends were trimmed by 0 bases and 4 bases, with 16 bases remaining between them. This CDR3 has 18 residues. Looked up from germline, CDR1 is MGHRA and CDR2 is YSYEKL. The CDR3 loop is CASSQDTGVEGGANVLTF. CDR3 nucleotides: TGCGCCAGCAGCCAAGATACGGGGGTAGAGGGAGGGGCCAACGTCCTGACTTTC.

The chain has TRBV7-6 and TRBJ1-5, with 8 bases fitting TRBD1. Losses at the gene ends were 10 bases for V and 5 bases for J; bases not matched to a gene: 7. Germline loops: CDR1 SGHVS, CDR2 FNYEAQ. This CDR3 is 13 amino acids long. CDR3 region: CATQGARDQPQHF. CDR3 nucleotide sequence: TGTGCCACCCAGGGGGCGCGAGATCAGCCCCAGCATTTT.

The J gene is TRBJ2-1, the V gene TRBV10-3; 9 bases agree with TRBD1. Trimming removed 1 base from V and 5 bases from J; junction bases left unmatched: 6. Germline CDR1 ENHRY, CDR2 SYGVKD. The CDR3 covers 16 residues. CDR3 region: CAISEYRDRAHNEQFF. CDR3 bases: TGTGCCATCAGTGAGTACCGGGACAGGGCCCACAATGAGCAGTTCTTC.

V and J are TRBV9 and TRBJ2-1; D may correspond to TRBD1 or TRBD2 (7 bases each). The CDR3 runs 12 residues. Trimming removed 4 bases at V and 10 bases at J, with 12 bases between. Germline CDR1 reads SGDLS; CDR2 reads YYNGEE. The chain's CDR3 is CASSPGGGEQFF. The CDR3 DNA reads as TGTGCCAGCAGCCCAGGGGGGGGAGAGCAGTTCTTC.

This clonotype was picked up many times. The chain recombines TRBV5-1 with TRBJ1-1; D gene unclear. The CDR3 is 14 amino acids. Trimming shortened V by 0 bases and J by 1 base, and 7 bases separated the two germline ends. The germline V gene encodes CDR1 SGHRS and CDR2 YFSETQ. The CDR3 DNA is TGCGCCAGCAGCTTGGTCGGTGAGAACACTGAAGCTTTCTTT. It translates to CASSLVGENTEAFF.

This clonotype appeared many times. The chain joins TRBV4-1 to TRBJ1-3; D might be TRBD1 (6 bases). Trimming stripped 3 bases from V and 4 bases from J, with 19 bases between. The germline V gene has CDR1 MGHRA and CDR2 YSYEKL. This CDR3 contains 17 residues. This CDR3 reads CASSHHDRTTSGNTIYF. CDR3 nucleotide sequence: TGCGCCAGCAGCCACCATGACAGGACCACGTCAGGAAACACCATATATTTT.

The chain recombines TRBV12-3 or TRBV12-4 with TRBJ2-1; possible D gene TRBD2, 5 bases. CDR3 length equals 18 residues. Trimming took off 3 bases at V and 4 bases at J, with 22 bases between the two ends. The CDR3 bases are TGTGCCAGCAGTTTTACACCCAAGCCTAGCCGATATTACAATGAGCAGTTCTTC. It translates to CASSFTPKPSRYYNEQFF.

This clonotype has only a few counts. The chain employs TRBV20-1 and TRBJ2-7; D remains ambiguous. This CDR3 contains 15 residues. V was trimmed by 1 base and J by 0 bases, leaving 13 bases between them. The germline V gene encodes CDR1 DFQATT and CDR2 SNEGSKA (reference sequence). This chain's CDR3 is CSARVAELSSYEQYF. In nucleotides, the CDR3 is TGCAGTGCTAGAGTGGCAGAATTAAGCTCCTACGAGCAGTACTTC.

Regarding this clonotype: This could be a read error, since a much larger clone is one nucleotide away. This chain uses TRBV6-5 with TRBJ1-2, with D unclear. CDR1 is MNHEY, CDR2 SVGAGI, per germline. The CDR3 sequence is 13 residues long. V was clipped by 2 bases and J by 0 bases, with 4 bases between them. The CDR3 sequence is CASSYRTNYGYTF. The CDR3 bases are TGTGCCAGCAGTTACAGGACTAACTATGGCTACACCTTC.

DNA of the CDR3: TGTGCCAGCAGCCAAAGGACAGAGGGCGGGGAGCTGTTTTTT. It is translated as CASSQRTEGGELFF. V gene TRBV7-6 combines with J gene TRBJ2-2, with D possibly TRBD1 on 6 matching bases. V shed 5 bases and J shed 7 bases, with 14 bases lying between them. The CDR3 is 14 residues long. The germline CDR1 and CDR2 sequences are SGHVS and FNYEAQ.

The V and J genes are TRBV6-1 and TRBJ2-5; 8 positions agree with TRBD2. CDR1 is MNHNS, CDR2 SASEGT, per germline. J was trimmed by 0 bases and V by 11 bases; bases with no gene match: 8. The CDR3 contains 14 residues. CDR3 region: CAPWGLVNQETQYF. CDR3 in DNA: TGTGCCCCCTGGGGACTAGTCAACCAAGAGACCCAGTACTTC.

The rearrangement links TRBV6-5 to TRBJ2-1; 10 bases fit TRBD2. CDR3 length: 16 residues. The V gene's germline CDR1 is MNHEY and CDR2 SVGAGI. Trimming at V came to 0 bases and at J to 8 bases, leaving 7 bases not matched to a gene. The CDR3 loop is CASSYSPSGSLDEQFF. As DNA, the CDR3 is TGTGCCAGCAGTTACTCCCCTAGCGGGAGTTTGGATGAGCAGTTCTTC.

In its sample, this clonotype was seen once. The chain couples TRBV20-1 to TRBJ2-3; no reliable D call. Per the germline V gene, CDR1 is DFQATT and CDR2 is SNEGSKA (reference sequence). V was trimmed by 6 bases and J by 0 bases, leaving 13 bases between them. The CDR3 spans 14 residues. DNA for the CDR3: TGCAGTGCCAGAAAGCGCGGTAGCACAGATACGCAGTATTTT. Translated, it gives CSARKRGSTDTQYF.